Each of the 3 T cell receptor beta chains below was sequenced from the same sample in a study of blood T cell repertoires in COVID-19. Here immunoSEQ multiplex PCR was the method, and the copy in TCRdb shows in-frame clones only, minus some. The sample lists 80,000 to 100,000 clones; roughly 86% were seen once. Sequenced material: peripheral blood. The receptors stem from a human donor in a cohort sampled during active COVID-19.

CDR3: CASSRRTGGLDTEAFF. The CDR3 DNA follows: TGTGCCAGCAGCAGGCGGACAGGGGGTTTAGACACTGAAGCTTTCTTT. The chain employs TRBV7-8 and TRBJ1-1; 10 bases align to TRBD1. With V trimmed by 5 bases and J by 3 bases, 9 bases remained unmatched. In germline, CDR1 is SGHVS, CDR2 FQNEAQ. The CDR3 runs 16 residues.

V usage is TRBV5-1 and J usage is TRBJ1-1, with 8 positions matching TRBD1. This CDR3 is 18 amino acids long. V lost 4 bases, J lost 0 bases, and 14 bases stayed unmatched. Germline CDR1 reads SGHRS; CDR2 reads YFSETQ. As DNA, the CDR3 is TGCGCCAGCAGCCTATCCGCAGGGACAGGATTCATGAACACTGAAGCTTTCTTT. It encodes CASSLSAGTGFMNTEAFF.

The CDR3 loop is CAISRAGDSYEQYF. The CDR3 DNA is TGTGCCATCAGCCGGGCAGGGGATTCCTACGAGCAGTACTTC. V usage is TRBV10-3 and J usage is TRBJ2-7; a possible D gene is TRBD1 (6 bases). This CDR3 has 14 amino acids. V gave up 6 bases and J gave up 1 base, with 13 bases separating them. The V gene's germline CDR1 is ENHRY and CDR2 SYGVKD.